This T cell receptor (beta chain) was obtained from a study of blood T cell repertoires in COVID-19. Overall study: Whether acute or convalescent, the COVID-19 samples came from the United States, Italy and Spain.

V lost 6 bases, J lost 0 bases, and 4 bases stayed unmatched. The CDR3 runs to 15 residues. The germline V gene has CDR1 LNHDA and CDR2 SQIVND (reference sequence). In the study's own analysis: Reference gene primers were amplified, and this amplification served to estimate nucleated cell counts. Data came from immunoSEQ multiplex PCR; TCRdb stores just in-frame clones and leaves some out. The V and J calls and clone size come from that table; D and trimming were worked out from the DNA. The sample records almost 250,000 clones, approximately 85% being singletons. V and J are TRBV19 and TRBJ1-1, with 10 bases identical to TRBD1. The TCR was taken from a woman aged 45-65 years with acute COVID-19. The sample taken for sequencing was PBMCs or T cells enriched from blood (not recorded which). The DNA for the CDR3 is TGTGCCAGTAGGAGGACAGGGGGACTGAACACTGAAGCTTTCTTT. It encodes CASRRTGGLNTEAFF. The full variable domain, in which reference TRBV19 and TRBJ1-1 provide the parts outside the CDR3, is DGGITQSPKYLFRKEGQNVTLSCEQNLNHDAMYWYRQDPGQGLRLIYYSQIVNDFQKGDIAEGYSVSREKKESFPLTVTSAQKNPTAFYLCASRRTGGLNTEAFFGQGTRLTVV.